This T cell receptor (beta chain) was profiled in a study of T cell repertoires in cytomegalovirus infection. Turning to the study itself: Through public TCR beta signatures, both CMV infection and matching HLA type were indicated. Study conclusions and caveats: It was HLA-C-restricted CMV-specific TCR beta clonotypes that dominated the response ex vivo. Based on cumulative public TCR beta family frequency, carriers of CMV plus the relevant HLA were identified.

TCRdb itself ran the reads through MiXCR, one entry per CDR3 protein. The sample lists under 200,000 distinct CDR3 sequences, roughly 9% seen once, with about 4.6% in the top ten. There are 10 residues in the CDR3. Germline CDR1 is SQVTM and CDR2 is ANQGSEA. The table lists this clonotype with many counts. The antigen remains undetermined. At one end the junction does not follow the germline gene, possibly because of a read error. Sequenced: PBMCs. The genes are TRBV29-1 and TRBJ1-2; a possible D gene is TRBD1 (6 bases). The receptor's source is a human donor in good health (CMV status not recorded). Some clones in this sample may be carry-over from other donors' samples. This CDR3 is CSVLGAALAF. The CDR3 bases are TGCAGCGTCCTGGGGGCGGCCCTAGCCTTC. Full variable domain (outside the CDR3, taken from reference TRBV29-1 and TRBJ1-2): SAVISQKPSRDICQRGTSLTIQCQVDSQVTMMFWYRQQPGQSLTLIATANQGSEATYESGFVIDKFPISRPNLTFSTLTVSNMSPEDSSIYLCSVLGAALAFGSGTRLTVV.